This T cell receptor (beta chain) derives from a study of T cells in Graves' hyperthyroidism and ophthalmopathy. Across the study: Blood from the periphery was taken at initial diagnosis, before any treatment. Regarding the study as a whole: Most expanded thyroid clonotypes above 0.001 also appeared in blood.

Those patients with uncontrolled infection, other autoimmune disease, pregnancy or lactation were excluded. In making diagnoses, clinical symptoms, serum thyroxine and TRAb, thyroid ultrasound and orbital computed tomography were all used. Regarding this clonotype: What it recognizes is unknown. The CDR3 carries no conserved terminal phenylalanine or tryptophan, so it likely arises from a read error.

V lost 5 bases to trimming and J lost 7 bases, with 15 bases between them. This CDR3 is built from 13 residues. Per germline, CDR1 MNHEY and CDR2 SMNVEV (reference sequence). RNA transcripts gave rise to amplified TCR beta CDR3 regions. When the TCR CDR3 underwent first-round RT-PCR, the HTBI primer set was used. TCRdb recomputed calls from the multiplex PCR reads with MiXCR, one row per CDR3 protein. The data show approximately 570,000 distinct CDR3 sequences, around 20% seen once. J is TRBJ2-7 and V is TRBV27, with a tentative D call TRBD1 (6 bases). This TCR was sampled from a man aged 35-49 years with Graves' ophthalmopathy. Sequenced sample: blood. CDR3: CASSVNRVREQYL. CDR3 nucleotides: TGTGCCAGCAGTGTAAACAGGGTGCGGGAGCAGTACCTC.